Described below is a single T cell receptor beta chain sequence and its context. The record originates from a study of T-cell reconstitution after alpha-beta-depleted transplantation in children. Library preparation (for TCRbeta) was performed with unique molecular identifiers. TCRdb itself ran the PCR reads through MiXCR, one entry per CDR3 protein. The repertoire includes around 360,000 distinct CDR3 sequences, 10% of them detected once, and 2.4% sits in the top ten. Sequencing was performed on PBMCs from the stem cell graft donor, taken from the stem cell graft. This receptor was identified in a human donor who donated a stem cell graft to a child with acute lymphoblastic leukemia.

This chain's CDR3 is CASSLGTGSETQYF. The DNA of the CDR3 is TGCGCCAGCAGCTTGGGGACAGGGTCTGAGACCCAGTACTTC. The chain is built from TRBV5-1 and TRBJ2-5; 8 bases are a match to TRBD1. Germline V gene data show CDR1 as SGHRS and CDR2 as YFSETQ. The CDR3 has 14 amino acids. Unmatched junction bases numbered 3, after V lost 0 bases and J lost 5 bases.